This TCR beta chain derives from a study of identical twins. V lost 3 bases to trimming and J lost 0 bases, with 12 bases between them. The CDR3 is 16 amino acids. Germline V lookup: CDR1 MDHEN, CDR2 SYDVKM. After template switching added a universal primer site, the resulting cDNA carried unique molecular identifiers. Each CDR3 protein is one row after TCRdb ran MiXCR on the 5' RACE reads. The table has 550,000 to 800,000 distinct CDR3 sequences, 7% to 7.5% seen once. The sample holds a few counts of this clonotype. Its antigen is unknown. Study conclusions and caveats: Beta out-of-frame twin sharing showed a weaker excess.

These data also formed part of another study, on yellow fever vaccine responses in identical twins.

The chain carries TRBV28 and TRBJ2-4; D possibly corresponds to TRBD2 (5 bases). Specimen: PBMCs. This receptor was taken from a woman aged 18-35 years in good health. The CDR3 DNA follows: TGTGCCAGCAGTTTTGAGGGCCATCTAGCCAAAAACATTCAGTACTTC. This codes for CASSFEGHLAKNIQYF.